The 14 T cell receptor beta chains given below trace back to one sample, sequenced in a study of blood T cell repertoires in COVID-19 (TCRdb year 2020). The method behind the library was the immunoSEQ multiplex PCR assay. TCRdb mirrors the immuneACCESS table, restricted to in-frame sequences. Some clones are absent from its copies; in checked studies, under half trace to an unresolved V gene, and the reason for the others is unknown. The sample table lists 180,000 or so clones, 84% of them with a count of one. The ten top clones hold 6% to 8% of the sample. The source material was PBMCs or T cells enriched from blood (not recorded which). These receptors were taken from a man in his forties who had recovered from COVID-19.

The rearrangement joins TRBV6-2 or TRBV6-3 to TRBJ2-7; possible D gene TRBD1, 5 bases. V was shortened by 5 bases and J by 7 bases, with 24 bases between the two germline ends. This CDR3 contains 16 residues. Germline-derived CDR1 and CDR2 are MNHEY and SVGEGT. CDR3 in amino acids: CASSRPGRVLPGEQYF. DNA for the CDR3: TGTGCCAGCAGTCGACCGGGCAGGGTGCTACCTGGGGAGCAGTACTTC.

In DNA form, the CDR3 reads TGTGCCAGTAGTACTCAGGGGTATAATCAAGCTTTCTTT. Protein: CASSTQGYNQAFF. This chain joins TRBV19 and TRBJ1-1; D possibly corresponds to TRBD1 (6 bases). CDR3 length: 13 residues. From germline, CDR1 is LNHDA and CDR2 SQIVND (reference sequence). The V end was cut by 4 bases, the J end by 9 bases, with 15 bases between.

This clone was picked up a small number of times. The V call is TRBV28, the J call TRBJ2-7; tentatively, D is TRBD1 (5 bases). Germline V gives CDR1 MDHEN, CDR2 SYDVKM. Trimming removed 5 bases at V and 2 bases at J, with 10 bases between. The length of the CDR3 is 13 residues. CDR3 sequence (DNA): TGTGCCAGCAGTGTCCGGACACCCTACGAGCAGTACTTC. Protein sequence: CASSVRTPYEQYF.

The J gene is TRBJ1-1, the V gene TRBV6-2 or TRBV6-3, with D tentatively TRBD1 (5 bases). The germline V and J ends were trimmed by 4 bases and 11 bases, with 17 bases remaining between them. CDR1 and CDR2 from the germline V gene are MNHEY and SVGEGT. The CDR3 runs 13 residues. The CDR3 here is CASSSGHFTQAFF. In nucleotides, the CDR3 is TGTGCCAGCAGTTCAGGACACTTCACCCAGGCTTTCTTT.

The rearrangement joins TRBV11-2 to TRBJ1-4; D may be TRBD1 (6 bases). The CDR3 covers 16 residues. Germline loops: CDR1 SGHAT, CDR2 FQNNGV. V shed 4 bases and J shed 3 bases, with 15 bases lying between them. CDR3 residues: CASSSTRGSANEKLFF. CDR3 DNA sequence: TGTGCCAGCAGCTCCACCAGGGGATCGGCTAATGAAAAACTGTTTTTT. The whole variable domain, filled in from reference TRBV11-2 and TRBJ1-4, reads EAGVAQSPRYKIIEKRQSVAFWCNPISGHATLYWYQQILGQGPKLLIQFQNNGVVDDSQLPKDRFSAERLKGVDSTLKIQPAKLEDSAVYLCASSSTRGSANEKLFFGSGTQLSVL.

The gene calls are TRBV7-2 and TRBJ1-1; D is possibly TRBD1 (5 bases). The CDR3 has 16 amino acids. V was pared by 2 bases and J by 3 bases, with 16 bases between. Per the germline V gene, CDR1 is SGHTA and CDR2 is FQGNSA. The CDR3 nucleotides are TGTGCCAGCAGCTTACAGGGCATGGGGAGGGACACTGAAGCTTTCTTT. Residues: CASSLQGMGRDTEAFF.

This chain joins TRBV11-2 and TRBJ2-3, with 11 bases that match TRBD2. The CDR3 extends over 15 amino acids. The junction had 3 bases not matched to a gene; V was cut back by 6 bases and J by 1 base. Germline CDR1 reads SGHAT; CDR2 reads FQNNGV. CDR3: CASRPTSGGTDTQYF. In nucleotides, the CDR3 is TGTGCCAGCAGACCGACTAGCGGGGGCACAGATACGCAGTATTTT. The full variable domain, completed using reference TRBV11-2 and TRBJ2-3, is EAGVAQSPRYKIIEKRQSVAFWCNPISGHATLYWYQQILGQGPKLLIQFQNNGVVDDSQLPKDRFSAERLKGVDSTLKIQPAKLEDSAVYLCASRPTSGGTDTQYFGPGTRLTVL.

The chain joins TRBV18 to TRBJ1-2; 9 bases match TRBD1. This CDR3 is built from 13 residues. CDR1 is KGHSH and CDR2 is LQKENI in the germline V gene. J was trimmed by 6 bases and V by 5 bases; bases with no gene match: 4. In nucleotides, the CDR3 is TGTGCCAGCTCATCAGACAGGGGGAATGGCTACACCTTC. Translation gives CASSSDRGNGYTF.

In the case of this clone: Additional DNA sequences in this sample encode the identical CDR3. The chain recombines TRBV28 with TRBJ2-5; 11 positions agree with TRBD1. Germline assignment: CDR1 MDHEN and CDR2 SYDVKM. After removal of 4 bases from V and 5 bases from J, the junction contained 6 bases not matched to a gene. The CDR3 covers 15 residues. The DNA for the CDR3 is TGTGCCAGCAGTTCAGCCGGGACAGGGGGGGAGACCCAGTACTTC. Amino acids: CASSSAGTGGETQYF.

This chain joins TRBV11-1 and TRBJ2-1, with TRBD1 matching 9 bases. V was pared by 2 bases and J by 6 bases, with 8 bases of the junction left unmatched. The CDR3 is 16 amino acids. CDR1 SGHAT and CDR2 FQDESV come from the germline V gene (reference sequence). As DNA, the CDR3 is TGTGCCAGCAGCTTAAAATTTCGGGGACAGGGCAATGAGCAGTTCTTC. This sequence encodes CASSLKFRGQGNEQFF.

This chain connects TRBV4-3 to TRBJ2-7; D is perhaps TRBD2 (5 bases). The CDR3 sequence is 15 residues long. CDR1 and CDR2 (germline): LGHNA, YSLEER. The V end was cut by 0 bases, the J end by 1 base, with 10 bases between. CDR3 bases: TGCGCCAGCAGCCAAGAGGCGGGTTCATCCTACGAGCAGTACTTC. Residues: CASSQEAGSSYEQYF.

This clone was seen once. The chain links TRBV6-2 or TRBV6-3 to TRBJ2-7; D not certain. CDR3 length: 14 residues. CDR1 MNHEY and CDR2 SVGEGT come from the germline V gene. V was trimmed by 2 bases and J by 3 bases, leaving 11 bases between them. CDR3 DNA: TGTGCCAGCAGTTACCGCGTTAGGAGCTACGAGCAGTACTTC. Its translation is CASSYRVRSYEQYF.

The V gene is TRBV5-1, the J gene TRBJ1-1; no definite D call. CDR1 is SGHRS, CDR2 YFSETQ, per germline. The CDR3 sequence is 15 residues long. The germline V and J ends were trimmed by 0 bases and 2 bases, with 11 bases remaining between them. For the CDR3, the DNA is TGCGCCAGCAGCTTGGGTCAGTACAGTAACACTGAAGCTTTCTTT. The encoded protein is CASSLGQYSNTEAFF.

The chain recombines TRBV25-1 with TRBJ1-3; a weak D match, TRBD1 (6 bases). Germline V lookup: CDR1 MGHDK, CDR2 SYGVNS. The V end lost 4 bases, the J end lost 1 base, and 11 bases lay between the germline ends. CDR3 length equals 15 residues. Here the CDR3 DNA reads TGTGCCAGCAGTGGCTACAGGGAATCTGGAAACACCATATATTTT. It translates to CASSGYRESGNTIYF.